The sequence of this T cell receptor beta chain was determined in a study of breast tumors, draining lymph nodes, adjacent tissues. The lymph nodes were axillary draining lymph nodes from breast cancer patients. Details on this clonotype: What it binds is not known.

Study-level results: Data only fit, rather than demonstrated, lymph node origin of most tumor T cells. Tumor TCR diversity was below lymph nodes but above nontumor tissue. The data were judged consistent with most tumor T cells coming from lymph node and expanding in tumor. Luminal-like breast cancer showed significantly greater tumor-nontumor repertoire similarity than basal-like breast cancer did.

TCRdb fed the multiplex PCR reads into MiXCR, producing one record per CDR3 protein. Of approximately 230,000 distinct CDR3 sequences listed, nearly 35% were seen once; the top ten hold approximately 3.5%. Germline assignment: CDR1 LNHNV and CDR2 YYDKDF (reference sequence). Trimming at V came to 5 bases and at J to 1 base, leaving 7 bases not matched to a gene. The CDR3 consists of 16 residues. The chain recombines TRBV15 with TRBJ2-3, with 9 nucleotides matching TRBD1. Specimen: axillary lymph node tissue. This TCR derives from a female donor with breast cancer. Some clones in this sample may be carry-over from other donors' samples. Here the CDR3 reads CATSPSRTGGTDTQYF. The CDR3 DNA follows: TGTGCCACCAGCCCCTCCCGGACAGGGGGCACAGATACGCAGTATTTT.